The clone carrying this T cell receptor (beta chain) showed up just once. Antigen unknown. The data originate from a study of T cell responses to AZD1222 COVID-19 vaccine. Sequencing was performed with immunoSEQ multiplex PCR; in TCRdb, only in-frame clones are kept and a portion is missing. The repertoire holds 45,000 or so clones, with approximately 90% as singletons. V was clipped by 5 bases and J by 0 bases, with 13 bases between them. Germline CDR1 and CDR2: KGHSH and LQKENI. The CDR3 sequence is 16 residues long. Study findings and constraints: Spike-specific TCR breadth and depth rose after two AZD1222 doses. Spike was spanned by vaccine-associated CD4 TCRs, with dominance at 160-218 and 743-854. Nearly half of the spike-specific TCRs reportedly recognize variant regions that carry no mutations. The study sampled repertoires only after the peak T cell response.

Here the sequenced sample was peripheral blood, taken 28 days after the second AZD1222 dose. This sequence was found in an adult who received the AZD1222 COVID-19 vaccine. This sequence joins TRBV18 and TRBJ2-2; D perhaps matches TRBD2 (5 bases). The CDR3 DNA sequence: TGTGCCAGCTCAGATGTCGGGAAATCGAACACCGGGGAGCTGTTTTTT. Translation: CASSDVGKSNTGELFF.